A selection of T cell receptor beta chains follows, all from one sample in a study of cytomegalovirus exposure and HLA in healthy donors. Profiling relied on immunoSEQ multiplex PCR, and the TCRdb table lists in-frame clones only, not all of them. Of more than 110,000 clones listed, about 91% are singletons. The sequenced material came from PBMCs. These receptors were collected from a woman between 18 and 29 years old in good health and CMV-seropositive. The CDR3 runs from the conserved cysteine through the conserved F or W. Each record gives: CDR3 DNA, CDR3 protein, J gene, D gene, V gene. A D gene is named only where the DNA matches it firmly.

TGTGCCAGCAGTTACGGTCCAGGGGGGAGAGATCAGCCCCAGCATTTT | CASSYGPGGRDQPQHF | TRBJ1-5 | TRBD1 | TRBV6-5
TGTGCCAGCAGTGCACTTCGTGAGACCCAGTACTTC | CASSALRETQYF | TRBJ2-5 | . | TRBV28
TGCAGTGTGGGGCCGGGACAGGGATTCGAGGACTATGGCTACACCTTC | CSVGPGQGFEDYGYTF | TRBJ1-2 | TRBD1 | TRBV29-1
TGTGCCAGCAGCTGGACAGGGCTCGGGGAGCTGTTTTTT | CASSWTGLGELFF | TRBJ2-2 | TRBD1 | TRBV27
TGTGCCAGCAGTTTTGGCAGGTGGAACTATGGCTACACCTTC | CASSFGRWNYGYTF | TRBJ1-2 | . | TRBV28
TGTGCCAGCAGCGATCAATCTACAGGGACGGGGCCCCAGCATTTT | CASSDQSTGTGPQHF | TRBJ1-5 | . | TRBV5-4
TGTGCCAGCAGCTTAGTGGCGGGGAGCACTGAAGCTTTCTTT | CASSLVAGSTEAFF | TRBJ1-1 | . | TRBV11-2
TGTGCCAGCAGCATAACGGGACAGGCCCTTAGGAGGGGGTCCTACGAGCAGTACTTC | CASSITGQALRRGSYEQYF | TRBJ2-7 | TRBD1 | TRBV7-2
TGTGCCAGCAGTTACCCCCCAGGGACAGGCGATGGCTACACCTTC | CASSYPPGTGDGYTF | TRBJ1-2 | TRBD1 | TRBV6-6
TGTGCCAGCAGTCCCAGACAGAACTATGGCTACACCTTC | CASSPRQNYGYTF | TRBJ1-2 | . | TRBV2
TGTGCCAGCAGTGAGAGAACAGGGAACACCGGGGAGCTGTTTTTT | CASSERTGNTGELFF | TRBJ2-2 | . | TRBV6-1
TGCGCCAGCAGCTCCCCTAGCGGCGGGGGGCATACAGATACGCAGTATTTT | CASSSPSGGGHTDTQYF | TRBJ2-3 | TRBD2 | TRBV5-1
TGTGCCAGCAGACCTCGGGGAGGGGCAGTGACCGGGGAGCTGTTTTTT | CASRPRGGAVTGELFF | TRBJ2-2 | TRBD2 | TRBV7-9
TGCGCCAGCAGCTTGGGGGACAACTCCTACGAGCAGTACTTC | CASSLGDNSYEQYF | TRBJ2-7 | . | TRBV5-1